The 32 T cell receptor beta chains listed next were all sequenced from one sample in a study of blood T cell repertoires in COVID-19 (dated by TCRdb to 2018 to 2020). Library method: the immunoSEQ multiplex PCR assay. What TCRdb holds here is the immuneACCESS table cut down to in-frame rearrangements. Part of the clones is not present; checked against another copy, under half of the missing clones reflect an unresolved V gene, and the others are unexplained. The sample table records roughly 160,000 clones; almost 85% of these occur just once. The ten biggest clones cover 11% of the sample. Sequencing was done on a sample of PBMCs or T cells enriched from blood (not recorded which). The receptors derive from a man in his fifties who had recovered from COVID-19.

The chain couples TRBV7-6 to TRBJ1-2; unclear D gene. This CDR3 contains 13 residues. V dropped 0 bases and J dropped 5 bases, with 7 bases sitting between them. The germline V gene encodes CDR1 SGHVS and CDR2 FNYEAQ. The CDR3 region has the DNA TGTGCCAGCAGCTTAGCGGCGGGGTATGGCTACACCTTC. Protein product: CASSLAAGYGYTF.

This sequence joins TRBV12-3 or TRBV12-4 and TRBJ2-7; D gene unclear. Between the trimmed V and J ends, which lost 5 bases and 7 bases, there was a span of 9 bases. The CDR3 consists of 11 residues. CDR3 in DNA: TGTGCCAGCAGTCGGTCCCGGGAGCAGTACTTC. Translation: CASSRSREQYF.

The chain couples TRBV14 to TRBJ1-1, with 9 bases aligning to TRBD1. Germline V CDR1 and CDR2: SGHDN, FVKESK. After removal of 4 bases from V and 7 bases from J, the junction contained 4 bases not matched to a gene. The CDR3 sequence is 13 residues long. The CDR3 DNA follows: TGTGCCAGCAGCCTTACAGGGGGCAATGAAGCTTTCTTT. It codes for CASSLTGGNEAFF.

The genes are TRBV29-1 and TRBJ2-6; D is perhaps TRBD1 (6 bases). This CDR3 has 16 amino acids. The germline gives CDR1 SQVTM, CDR2 ANQGSEA. Trimming stripped 4 bases from V and 0 bases from J, with 13 bases between. CDR3 region: CSVGDTSSSGANVLTF. CDR3 nucleotides: TGCAGCGTTGGGGACACGTCGAGCTCTGGGGCCAACGTCCTGACTTTC.

This chain uses TRBV2 with TRBJ2-5, with D tentatively TRBD2 (6 bases). Trimming left V 8 bases short and J 9 bases short, with 19 bases between. Germline V lookup: CDR1 SNHLY, CDR2 FYNNEI. The CDR3 is 13 amino acids. This CDR3 reads CASVKEGLQAQYF. For the CDR3, the DNA is TGTGCCAGCGTAAAGGAGGGTCTCCAGGCCCAGTACTTC.

This clone is a singleton in its sample. The chain is built from TRBV30 and TRBJ1-6, with D maybe TRBD1 (5 bases). Trimming pared 4 bases from V and 8 bases from J, leaving 15 bases between. CDR1 and CDR2 (germline): GTSNPN, SVGIG (reference sequence). This CDR3 spans 14 amino acids. For the CDR3, the DNA is TGTGCCTGGACCTTGAGAGCGGGGGATTCACCCCTCCACTTT. Translation gives CAWTLRAGDSPLHF.

The rearrangement uses TRBV28 and TRBJ2-7; TRBD2 is a possible D gene (5 bases). The CDR3 length is 13 residues. CDR1 is MDHEN, CDR2 SYDVKM, per germline. Trimming pared 2 bases from V and 3 bases from J, leaving 8 bases between. In DNA, the CDR3 is TGTGCCAGCAGTTTACGCGGAGGCTACGAGCAGTACTTC. This encodes CASSLRGGYEQYF.

This clone was seen only a few times. The CDR3 protein is CASSLRGQETQYF. In nucleotides, the CDR3 is TGTGCCAGCAGTTTGCGGGGACAAGAGACCCAGTACTTC. This chain connects TRBV12-3 or TRBV12-4 to TRBJ2-5, with D perhaps TRBD2 (6 bases). V gave up 3 bases and J gave up 2 bases, with 7 bases separating them. This CDR3 has 13 amino acids.

The genes are TRBV6-5 and TRBJ2-5; D is possibly TRBD2 (6 bases). Germline V gene sequence: CDR1 MNHEY, CDR2 SVGAGI. The CDR3 covers 15 residues. With 2 bases removed from V and 2 bases from J, the gap between germline ends came to 12 bases. CDR3 sequence: CASSYGNSGQETQYF. CDR3 DNA sequence: TGTGCCAGCAGTTACGGTAATAGCGGACAAGAGACCCAGTACTTC.

The CDR3: CSVQGRGDTEAFF. In DNA form, the CDR3 reads TGCAGCGTTCAGGGGCGGGGGGACACTGAAGCTTTCTTT. The V gene is TRBV29-1, the J gene TRBJ1-1, with a possible D match to TRBD1 (6 bases). Trimming took off 5 bases at V and 3 bases at J, with 13 bases between the two ends. The CDR3 spans 13 residues. Looked up from germline, CDR1 is SQVTM and CDR2 is ANQGSEA.

The chain combines TRBV19 with TRBJ2-3; possibly TRBD2 for D (7 bases). Per germline, CDR1 LNHDA and CDR2 SQIVND (reference sequence). Trimming stripped 8 bases from V and 2 bases from J, with 14 bases between. This CDR3 has 14 amino acids. In DNA, the CDR3 is TGTGCCAGTTGGGGAGCGGGACACACAGATACGCAGTATTTT. Its protein is CASWGAGHTDTQYF.

This sequence joins TRBV15 and TRBJ1-6; 10 bases align to TRBD1. Trimming took 5 bases from V and 8 from J; bases not matched to a gene: 6. In germline, CDR1 is LNHNV, CDR2 YYDKDF (reference sequence). The CDR3 has 15 residues. This CDR3 is CATSFRDRGDSPLHF. Written as DNA, the CDR3 is TGTGCCACCAGCTTCCGGGACAGGGGCGATTCACCCCTCCACTTT.

The chain employs TRBV27 and TRBJ1-3; D unresolved. V gave up 8 bases and J gave up 2 bases, with 10 bases separating them. Per the germline V gene, CDR1 is MNHEY and CDR2 is SMNVEV (reference sequence). The CDR3 spans 13 residues. CDR3: CASQTLTGNTIYF. In nucleotides, the CDR3 is TGTGCCAGCCAGACACTCACTGGAAACACCATATATTTT.

V usage is TRBV28 and J usage is TRBJ2-3; D perhaps matches TRBD1 (6 bases). Germline CDR1 is MDHEN and CDR2 is SYDVKM. The CDR3 is 16 residues long. V lost 1 base and J 0 bases, leaving 11 bases between the germline ends. The CDR3 nucleotides are TGTGCCAGCAGTTTATTTGACAGGACTAGCACAGATACGCAGTATTTT. Its protein product is CASSLFDRTSTDTQYF.

This clone has only a few counts. This chain connects TRBV6-5 to TRBJ2-3; tentative D call: TRBD1 (5 bases). V was cut by 6 bases and J by 3 bases, with 10 bases left in between. Germline CDR1 and CDR2: MNHEY and SVGAGI. CDR3 length equals 13 residues. CDR3 in amino acids: CASRKGVTDTQYF. CDR3 nucleotides: TGTGCCAGCAGGAAAGGGGTAACAGATACGCAGTATTTT.

The rearrangement joins TRBV24-1 to TRBJ2-3; 9 nucleotides align to TRBD1. Germline values: CDR1 KGHDR, CDR2 SFDVKD. This CDR3 comprises 16 residues. Losses at the gene ends were 4 bases for V and 0 bases for J; bases not matched to a gene: 4. In DNA form, the CDR3 reads TGTGCCACCAGTGACCCTGGGACAGGGAGCACAGATACGCAGTATTTT. Protein product: CATSDPGTGSTDTQYF.

This rearrangement joins TRBV19 to TRBJ1-4; 7 nucleotides align to TRBD1. This CDR3 is 16 amino acids long. Germline V CDR1 and CDR2: LNHDA, SQIVND (reference sequence). J was trimmed by 8 bases and V by 5 bases; bases with no gene match: 14. CDR3 residues: CASSPSGGGLSEKLFF. In DNA form, the CDR3 reads TGTGCCAGTAGTCCCAGTGGAGGGGGCCTCAGCGAAAAACTGTTTTTT.

This chain links TRBV28 with TRBJ1-2; D is undetermined. This CDR3 has 16 amino acids. The germline V gene has CDR1 MDHEN and CDR2 SYDVKM. Between the trimmed V and J ends, which lost 5 bases and 3 bases, there was a span of 19 bases. This CDR3 reads CASSPQKAGGYYGYTF. The DNA for the CDR3 is TGTGCCAGCAGTCCTCAAAAGGCGGGCGGCTACTATGGCTACACCTTC.

This chain uses TRBV6-4 with TRBJ1-2, with D possibly being TRBD1 (5 bases). V dropped 8 bases and J dropped 0 bases, with 13 bases sitting between them. Germline V gene sequence: CDR1 MRHNA, CDR2 SNTAGT. This CDR3 has 14 amino acids. The CDR3, as DNA: TGTGCCAGCCCGGTCAACAGGTCTAACTATGGCTACACCTTC. It is translated as CASPVNRSNYGYTF.

This chain connects TRBV15 to TRBJ1-2, with D unresolved. The CDR3 is made up of 12 amino acids. The V end lost 1 base, the J end lost 7 bases, and 7 bases lay between the germline ends. The germline gives CDR1 LNHNV, CDR2 YYDKDF (reference sequence). For the CDR3, the DNA is TGTGCCACCAGCAGAGTCGGGTCTGGCTACACCTTC. Its protein is CATSRVGSGYTF.

Regarding this clone: Other nucleotide sequences in the sample specify the same CDR3. The chain joins TRBV5-1 to TRBJ1-3; D is uncertain. The V gene lost 4 bases and the J gene lost 0 bases, with 8 bases spanning the gap. The germline gives CDR1 SGHRS, CDR2 YFSETQ. This CDR3 contains 14 residues. The CDR3, as DNA: TGCGCCAGCAGCCTGGGCGACTCTGGAAACACCATATATTTT. It yields the protein CASSLGDSGNTIYF.

V is TRBV18 and J is TRBJ1-5; D remains ambiguous. The CDR3 totals 14 residues. Germline-derived CDR1 and CDR2 are KGHSH and LQKENI. The V end was cut by 3 bases, the J end by 0 bases, with 6 bases between. The CDR3 DNA is TGTGCCAGCTCACCGGAGATTAGCAATCAGCCCCAGCATTTT. It translates to CASSPEISNQPQHF.

The rearrangement links TRBV7-9 to TRBJ2-5; D unresolved. The CDR3 sequence is 14 residues long. Trimming removed 3 bases at V and 0 bases at J, with 8 bases between. Per the germline V gene, CDR1 is SEHNR and CDR2 is FQNEAQ (reference sequence). CDR3 loop: CASSLMADQETQYF. The CDR3 DNA is TGTGCCAGCAGCTTGATGGCGGACCAAGAGACCCAGTACTTC.

The rearrangement joins TRBV2 to TRBJ2-5, with D possibly matching TRBD2 (5 bases). Germline V lookup: CDR1 SNHLY, CDR2 FYNNEI. The CDR3 runs 15 residues. The V end lost 6 bases, the J end lost 4 bases, and 18 bases lay between the germline ends. The CDR3 region is CASRSREGGVETQYF. CDR3 bases: TGTGCCAGCAGGTCGCGTGAAGGAGGAGTAGAGACCCAGTACTTC. The full variable domain, its missing parts supplied by reference TRBV2 and TRBJ2-5, is EPEVTQTPSHQVTQMGQEVILRCVPISNHLYFYWYRQILGQKVEFLVSFYNNEISEKSEIFDDQFSVERPDGSNFTLKIRSTKLEDSAMYFCASRSREGGVETQYFGPGTRLLVL.

This chain uses TRBV14 with TRBJ1-6; a possible D gene is TRBD1 (6 bases). CDR3 length: 14 amino acids. V dropped 1 base and J dropped 9 bases, with 10 bases sitting between them. Per germline, CDR1 SGHDN and CDR2 FVKESK. The CDR3 nucleotides are TGTGCCAGCAGCCAAGGACAGGTGCTTTCACCCCTCCACTTT. Its translation is CASSQGQVLSPLHF. The variable domain in full, with the rest retrieved from reference TRBV14 and TRBJ1-6, is EAGVTQFPSHSVIEKGQTVTLRCDPISGHDNLYWYRRVMGKEIKFLLHFVKESKQDESGMPNNRFLAERTGGTYSTLKVQPAELEDSGVYFCASSQGQVLSPLHFGNGTRLTVT.

The CDR3 reads CASKTSGAYEQYF. The CDR3 bases are TGTGCCAGTAAGACTAGCGGGGCGTACGAGCAGTACTTC. This rearrangement joins TRBV19 to TRBJ2-7, with TRBD2 identical over 11 bases. The CDR3 is 13 amino acids. Germline V gives CDR1 LNHDA, CDR2 SQIVND (reference sequence). V shed 7 bases and J 4 bases; nucleotides not matched to a gene: 3. The full variable domain, completed using reference TRBV19 and TRBJ2-7, is DGGITQSPKYLFRKEGQNVTLSCEQNLNHDAMYWYRQDPGQGLRLIYYSQIVNDFQKGDIAEGYSVSREKKESFPLTVTSAQKNPTAFYLCASKTSGAYEQYFGPGTRLTVT.

In this sample, this clone turned up once. V is TRBV2 and J is TRBJ2-3, with D possibly TRBD2 on 6 matching bases. Germline assignment: CDR1 SNHLY and CDR2 FYNNEI. The CDR3 runs to 14 residues. The ends were cut back, 1 base at V and 11 bases at J, with 16 bases in the middle. CDR3 in amino acids: CASSEGGTVVMQYF. CDR3 sequence (DNA): TGTGCCAGCAGTGAAGGGGGGACTGTTGTTATGCAGTATTTT.

This chain connects TRBV3-1 (or the pseudogene TRBV3-2) to TRBJ1-2; possibly TRBD1 for D (5 bases). The CDR3 totals 14 residues. The V and J ends lost 3 bases and 4 bases respectively, with 12 bases between them. Germline V gene data show CDR1 as LGHDT and CDR2 as YNNKEL (reference sequence). CDR3 bases: TGTGCCAGCAGCCATGGTCGACAGCTCTATGGCTACACCTTC. It yields the protein CASSHGRQLYGYTF.

V gene TRBV2 combines with J gene TRBJ2-2; D is unresolved. The CDR3 is made up of 15 amino acids. Germline CDR1 is SNHLY and CDR2 is FYNNEI. Trimming cost V 4 bases and J 4 bases, with 13 bases left between them. The CDR3 sequence: CASSVGLASTGELFF. CDR3 DNA: TGTGCCAGCAGTGTCGGGTTGGCGAGCACCGGGGAGCTGTTTTTT.

This chain links TRBV5-8 with TRBJ2-7; 7 bases match TRBD2. From germline, CDR1 is SGHTS and CDR2 YDEGEE. Trimming cost V 6 bases and J 2 bases; bases outside gene matches: 23. The CDR3 covers 19 residues. The CDR3 coding sequence is TGTGCCAGCAACTTACCGGGACTACTCACTAGGATAAAAGCCTACGAGCAGTACTTC. It is translated as CASNLPGLLTRIKAYEQYF. Filled out from reference TRBV5-8 and TRBJ2-7, the complete variable domain reads EAGVTQSPTHLIKTRGQQATLRCSPISGHTSVYWYQQALGLGLQFLLWYDEGEERNRGNFPPRFSGRQFPNYSSELNVNALELEDSALYLCASNLPGLLTRIKAYEQYFGPGTRLTVT.

The sample holds a few counts of this clone. This chain links TRBV2 with TRBJ1-1; D unclear. The CDR3 runs 16 residues. Germline V gene sequence: CDR1 SNHLY, CDR2 FYNNEI. Trimming removed 4 bases at V and 0 bases at J, with 15 bases between. In DNA, the CDR3 is TGTGCCAGCAGTGTAGGGTTCGGGAGATTGAACACTGAAGCTTTCTTT. Translating gives CASSVGFGRLNTEAFF.

The chain employs TRBV9 and TRBJ2-7, with 8 bases matching TRBD1. V was pared by 4 bases and J by 3 bases, with 9 bases of the junction left unmatched. Germline lookup yields CDR1 SGDLS and CDR2 YYNGEE. The length of the CDR3 is 15 residues. CDR3: CASSPVGQGNYEQYF. DNA of the CDR3: TGTGCCAGCAGCCCCGTAGGACAGGGAAACTACGAGCAGTACTTC.